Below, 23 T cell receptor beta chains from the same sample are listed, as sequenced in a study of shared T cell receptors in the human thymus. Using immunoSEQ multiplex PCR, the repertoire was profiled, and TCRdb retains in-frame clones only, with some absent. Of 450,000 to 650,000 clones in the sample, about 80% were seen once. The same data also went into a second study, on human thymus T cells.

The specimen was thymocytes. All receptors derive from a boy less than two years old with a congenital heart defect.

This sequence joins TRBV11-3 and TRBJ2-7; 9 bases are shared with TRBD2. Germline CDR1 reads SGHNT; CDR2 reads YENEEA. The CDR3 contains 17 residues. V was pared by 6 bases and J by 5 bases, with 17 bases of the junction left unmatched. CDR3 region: CASRGRLAGNPRDEQYF. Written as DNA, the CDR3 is TGTGCCAGCAGGGGGAGGCTAGCGGGAAATCCCCGCGACGAGCAGTACTTC. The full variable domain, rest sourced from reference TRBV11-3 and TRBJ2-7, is EAGVVQSPRYKIIEKKQPVAFWCNPISGHNTLYWYLQNLGQGPELLIRYENEEAVDDSQLPKDRFSAERLKGVDSTLKIQPAELGDSAVYLCASRGRLAGNPRDEQYFGPGTRLTVT.

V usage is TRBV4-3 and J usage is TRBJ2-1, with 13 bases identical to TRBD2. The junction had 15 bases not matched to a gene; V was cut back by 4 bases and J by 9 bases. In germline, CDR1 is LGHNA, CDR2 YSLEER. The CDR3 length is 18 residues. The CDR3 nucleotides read TGCGCCAGCAGCCTTCGGACTAGCGGGAGTCCAGGGGGTGGTGAGCAGTTCTTC. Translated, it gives CASSLRTSGSPGGGEQFF.

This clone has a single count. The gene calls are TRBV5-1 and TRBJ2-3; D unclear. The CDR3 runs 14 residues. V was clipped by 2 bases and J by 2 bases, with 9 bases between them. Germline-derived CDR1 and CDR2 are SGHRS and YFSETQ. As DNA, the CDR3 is TGCGCCAGCAGCTTAGAGGTTGCCACAGATACGCAGTATTTT. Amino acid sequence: CASSLEVATDTQYF. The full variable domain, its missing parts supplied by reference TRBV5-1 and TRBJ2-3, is KAGVTQTPRYLIKTRGQQVTLSCSPISGHRSVSWYQQTPGQGLQFLFEYFSETQRNKGNFPGRFSGRQFSNSRSEMNVSTLELGDSALYLCASSLEVATDTQYFGPGTRLTVL.

CDR3 coding DNA: TGCAGTGCTGCTGGGGGGAATGAGCAGTTCTTC. This codes for CSAAGGNEQFF. The genes are TRBV20-1 and TRBJ2-1; D might be TRBD2 (6 bases). This CDR3 region has 11 residues. Trimming removed 5 bases from V and 7 bases from J, with 9 bases in between. Germline V gene data show CDR1 as DFQATT and CDR2 as SNEGSKA (reference sequence).

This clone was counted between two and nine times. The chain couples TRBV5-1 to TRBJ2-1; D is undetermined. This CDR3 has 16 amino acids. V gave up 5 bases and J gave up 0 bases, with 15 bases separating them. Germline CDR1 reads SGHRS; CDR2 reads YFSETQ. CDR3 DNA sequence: TGCGCCAGCAGGTTAAACGAACCGAGCTCCTACAATGAGCAGTTCTTC. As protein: CASRLNEPSSYNEQFF. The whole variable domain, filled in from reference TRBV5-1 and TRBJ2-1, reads KAGVTQTPRYLIKTRGQQVTLSCSPISGHRSVSWYQQTPGQGLQFLFEYFSETQRNKGNFPGRFSGRQFSNSRSEMNVSTLELGDSALYLCASRLNEPSSYNEQFFGPGTRLTVL.

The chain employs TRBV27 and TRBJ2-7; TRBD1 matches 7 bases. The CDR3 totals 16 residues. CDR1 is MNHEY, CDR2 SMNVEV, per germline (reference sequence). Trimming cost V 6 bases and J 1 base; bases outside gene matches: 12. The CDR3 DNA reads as TGTGCCAGCAGCCCTAGCCGACAGGGTCGGTCCTACGAGCAGTACTTC. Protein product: CASSPSRQGRSYEQYF.

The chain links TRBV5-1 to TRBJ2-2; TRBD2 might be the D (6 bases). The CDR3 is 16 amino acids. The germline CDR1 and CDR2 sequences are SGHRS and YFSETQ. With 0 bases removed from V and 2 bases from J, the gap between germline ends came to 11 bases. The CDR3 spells CASSLGLGSNTGELFF. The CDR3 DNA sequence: TGCGCCAGCAGCTTGGGACTAGGGTCTAACACCGGGGAGCTGTTTTTT.

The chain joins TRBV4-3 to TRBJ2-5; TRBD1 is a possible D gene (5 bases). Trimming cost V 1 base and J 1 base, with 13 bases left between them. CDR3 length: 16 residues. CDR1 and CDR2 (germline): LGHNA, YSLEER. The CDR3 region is CASSQGRGRVQETQYF. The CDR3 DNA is TGCGCCAGCAGCCAAGGAAGGGGAAGGGTCCAAGAGACCCAGTACTTC.

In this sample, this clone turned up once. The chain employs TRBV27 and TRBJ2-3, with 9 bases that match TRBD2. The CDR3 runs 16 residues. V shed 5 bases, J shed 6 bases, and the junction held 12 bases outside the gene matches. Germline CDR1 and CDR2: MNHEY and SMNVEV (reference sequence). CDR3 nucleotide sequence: TGTGCCAGCAGTCCCGAAGCGGGAGGACTGCAGGATACGCAGTATTTT. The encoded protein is CASSPEAGGLQDTQYF.

CDR3 loop: CSTQTSGRNNEQFF. CDR3 bases: TGCAGCACACAGACTAGCGGGAGGAACAATGAGCAGTTCTTC. The chain uses TRBV29-1 and TRBJ2-1, with 13 bases fitting TRBD2. The CDR3 totals 14 residues. The trim removed 8 bases at V and 5 bases at J, leaving 6 bases unmatched. The germline V gene has CDR1 SQVTM and CDR2 ANQGSEA.

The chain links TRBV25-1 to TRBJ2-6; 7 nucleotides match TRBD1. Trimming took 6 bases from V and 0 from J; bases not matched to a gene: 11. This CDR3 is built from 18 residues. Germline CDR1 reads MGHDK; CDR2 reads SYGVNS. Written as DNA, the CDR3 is TGTGCCAGCAGGGAGACAGGGACCCCTACCTCTGGGGCCAACGTCCTGACTTTC. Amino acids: CASRETGTPTSGANVLTF.

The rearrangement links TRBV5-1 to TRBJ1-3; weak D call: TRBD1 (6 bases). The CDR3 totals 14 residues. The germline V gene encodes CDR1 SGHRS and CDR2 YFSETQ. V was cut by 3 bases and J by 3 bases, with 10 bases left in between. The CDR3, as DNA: TGCGCCAGCAGCTGGGACATGGGTGGAAACACCATATATTTT. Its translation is CASSWDMGGNTIYF.

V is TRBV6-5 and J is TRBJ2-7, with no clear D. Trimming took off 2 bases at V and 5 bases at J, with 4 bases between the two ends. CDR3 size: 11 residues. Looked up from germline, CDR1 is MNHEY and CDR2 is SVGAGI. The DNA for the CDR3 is TGTGCCAGCAGTTACGGGCACGAGCAGTACTTC. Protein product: CASSYGHEQYF.

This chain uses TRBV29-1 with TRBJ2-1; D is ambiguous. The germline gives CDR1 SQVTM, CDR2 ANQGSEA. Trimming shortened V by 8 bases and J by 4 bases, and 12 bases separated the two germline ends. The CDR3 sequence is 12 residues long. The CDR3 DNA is TGCAGCACTTGCTGGCGGTACAATGAGCAGTTCTTC. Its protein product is CSTCWRYNEQFF.

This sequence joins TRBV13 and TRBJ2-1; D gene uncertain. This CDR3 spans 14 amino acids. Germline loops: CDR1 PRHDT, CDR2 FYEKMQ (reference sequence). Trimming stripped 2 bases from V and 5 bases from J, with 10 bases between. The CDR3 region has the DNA TGTGCCAGCAGCTTAATAGCAGAACACAATGAGCAGTTCTTC. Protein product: CASSLIAEHNEQFF.

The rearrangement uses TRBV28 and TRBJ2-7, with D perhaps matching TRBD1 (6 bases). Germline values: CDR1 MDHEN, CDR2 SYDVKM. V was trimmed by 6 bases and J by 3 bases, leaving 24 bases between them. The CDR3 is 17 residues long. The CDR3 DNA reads TGTGCCAGCAGGTTACCGGCGACAGGTAAAAGAGTCTACGAGCAGTACTTC. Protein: CASRLPATGKRVYEQYF.

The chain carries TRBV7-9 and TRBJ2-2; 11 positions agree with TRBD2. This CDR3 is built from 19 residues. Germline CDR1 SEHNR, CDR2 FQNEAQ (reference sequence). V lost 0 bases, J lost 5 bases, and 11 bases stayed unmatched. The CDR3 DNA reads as TGTGCCAGCAGCTTAGCAAAACCGGGACTAGCGGCCCAGACCGGGGAGCTGTTTTTT. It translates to CASSLAKPGLAAQTGELFF.

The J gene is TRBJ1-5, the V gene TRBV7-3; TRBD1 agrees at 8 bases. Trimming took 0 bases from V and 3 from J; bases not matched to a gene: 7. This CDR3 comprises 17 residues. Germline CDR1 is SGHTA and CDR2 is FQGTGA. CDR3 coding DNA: TGTGCCAGCAGCTTAACAGTCCAGGGGGCTAACAATCAGCCCCAGCATTTT. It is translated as CASSLTVQGANNQPQHF. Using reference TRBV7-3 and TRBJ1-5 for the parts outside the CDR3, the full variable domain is GAGVSQTPSNKVTEKGKYVELRCDPISGHTALYWYRQSLGQGPEFLIYFQGTGAADDSGLPNDRFFAVRPEGSVSTLKIQRTERGDSAVYLCASSLTVQGANNQPQHFGDGTRLSIL.

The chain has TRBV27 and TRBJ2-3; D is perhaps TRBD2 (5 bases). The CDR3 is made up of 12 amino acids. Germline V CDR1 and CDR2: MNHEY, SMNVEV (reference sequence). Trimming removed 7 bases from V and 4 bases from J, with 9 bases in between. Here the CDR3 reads CASKDSSDTQYF. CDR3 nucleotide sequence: TGTGCCAGCAAGGACTCTTCAGATACGCAGTATTTT.

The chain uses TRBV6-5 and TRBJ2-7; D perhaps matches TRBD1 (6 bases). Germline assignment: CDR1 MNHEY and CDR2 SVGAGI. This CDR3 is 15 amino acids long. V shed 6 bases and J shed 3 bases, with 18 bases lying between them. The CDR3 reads CASRPSRQEGYEQYF. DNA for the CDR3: TGTGCCAGCAGACCTTCTAGACAGGAAGGCTACGAGCAGTACTTC.

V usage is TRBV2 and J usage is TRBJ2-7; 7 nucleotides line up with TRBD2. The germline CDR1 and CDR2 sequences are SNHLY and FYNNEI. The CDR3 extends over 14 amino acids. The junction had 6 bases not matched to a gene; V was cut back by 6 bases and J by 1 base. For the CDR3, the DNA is TGTGCCAGCAGAGCGGCTAGCGGTTCCTACGAGCAGTACTTC. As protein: CASRAASGSYEQYF.

CDR3 residues: CASSERDRSTHQETQYF. The DNA of the CDR3 is TGTGCCAGCAGTGAAAGGGACAGGTCGACTCACCAAGAGACCCAGTACTTC. The chain employs TRBV6-1 and TRBJ2-5; 8 bases are a match to TRBD1. CDR1 MNHNS and CDR2 SASEGT come from the germline V gene. CDR3 length equals 17 residues. V gave up 2 bases and J gave up 0 bases; unmatched junction bases: 8.

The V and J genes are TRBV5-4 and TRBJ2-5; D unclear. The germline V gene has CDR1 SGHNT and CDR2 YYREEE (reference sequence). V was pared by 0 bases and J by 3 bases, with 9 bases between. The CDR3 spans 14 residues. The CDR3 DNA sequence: TGTGCCAGCAGCTTGGGGCCAGTCAAAGAGACCCAGTACTTC. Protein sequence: CASSLGPVKETQYF.